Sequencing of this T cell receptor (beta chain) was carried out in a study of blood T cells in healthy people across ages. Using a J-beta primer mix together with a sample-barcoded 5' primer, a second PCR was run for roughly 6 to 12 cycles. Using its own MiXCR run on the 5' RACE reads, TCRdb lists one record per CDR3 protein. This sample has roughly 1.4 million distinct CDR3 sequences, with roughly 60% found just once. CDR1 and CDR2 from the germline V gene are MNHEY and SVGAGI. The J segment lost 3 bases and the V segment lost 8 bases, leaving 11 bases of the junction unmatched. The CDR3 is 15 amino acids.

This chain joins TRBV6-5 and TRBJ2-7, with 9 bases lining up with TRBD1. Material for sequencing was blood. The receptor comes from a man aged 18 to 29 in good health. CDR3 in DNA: TGTGCCAGCCAGGGCCGGGACAGGGCTATCTACGAGCAGTACTTC. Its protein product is CASQGRDRAIYEQYF.